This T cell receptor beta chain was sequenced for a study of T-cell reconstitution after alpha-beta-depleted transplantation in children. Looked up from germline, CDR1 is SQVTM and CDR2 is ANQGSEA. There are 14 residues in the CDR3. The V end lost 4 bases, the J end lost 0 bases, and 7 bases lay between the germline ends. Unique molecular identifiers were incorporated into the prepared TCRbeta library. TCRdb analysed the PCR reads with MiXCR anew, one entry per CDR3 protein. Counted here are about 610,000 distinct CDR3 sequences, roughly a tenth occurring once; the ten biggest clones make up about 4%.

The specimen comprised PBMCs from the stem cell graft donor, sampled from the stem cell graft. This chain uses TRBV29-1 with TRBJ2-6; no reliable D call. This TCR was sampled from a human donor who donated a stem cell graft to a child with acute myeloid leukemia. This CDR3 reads CSVAAFSGANVLTF. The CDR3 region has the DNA TGCAGCGTTGCTGCGTTCTCTGGGGCCAACGTCCTGACTTTC.